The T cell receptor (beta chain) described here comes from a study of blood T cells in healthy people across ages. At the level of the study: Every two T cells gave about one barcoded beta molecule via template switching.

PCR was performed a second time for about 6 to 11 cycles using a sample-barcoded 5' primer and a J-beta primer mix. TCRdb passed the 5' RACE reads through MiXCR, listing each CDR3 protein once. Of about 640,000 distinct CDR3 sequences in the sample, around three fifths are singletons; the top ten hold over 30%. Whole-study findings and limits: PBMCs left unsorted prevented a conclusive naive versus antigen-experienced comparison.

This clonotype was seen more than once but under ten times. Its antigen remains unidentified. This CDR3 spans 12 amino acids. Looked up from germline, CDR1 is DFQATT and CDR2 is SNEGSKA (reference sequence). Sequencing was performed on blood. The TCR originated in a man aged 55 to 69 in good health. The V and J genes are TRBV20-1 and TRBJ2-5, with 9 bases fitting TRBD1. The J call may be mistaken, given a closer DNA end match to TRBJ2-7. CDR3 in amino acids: CSAPGTGNEQYF. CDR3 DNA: TGCAGTGCTCCCGGGACAGGGAACGAGCAGTACTTC.